This T cell receptor (beta chain) was recorded in a study of blood T cell repertoires in COVID-19 (TCRdb year 2020). Concerning the study at large: The collaborator samples originated in the United States, Italy and Spain and spanned the acute and convalescent phases of COVID-19. The prospective study material was composed of cDNA or gDNA derived from T cells, B-cell-depleted T cells, or PBMCs. Subjects who had been exposed to COVID-19, were actively infected with it, or had recovered from it provided the deeply sampled blood TCRbeta repertoires that made up the dataset. The repertoires were released in a freely available public database intended as a resource for research on the immune response to SARS-CoV-2. The samples were drawn from the first 160 participants of the ongoing ImmuneRACE study and from 950 to 1,500 subjects provided by 6 global collaborators. The sample metadata nearly always contained a de-identified subject ID, COVID-19 status, age in years and sex. HLA class I and class II types, where available, came from metadata supplied by the sample provider rather than from assay-based typing.

The immunoSEQ Assay, a bias-controlled multiplex PCR, was used to amplify TCRbeta CDR3 regions from genomic DNA. The published analysis was carried out like this. Nucleated cell counts per sample were estimated from amplification of reference gene primers within the assay. Sequence reads were collapsed and filtered to measure the absolute abundance of every unique TCRbeta CDR3 rearrangement. For each sample, productive Simpson clonality was calculated by taking the square root of Simpson's diversity index across productive rearrangements. Sourced from immuneACCESS, this table was stored by TCRdb with only in-frame sequences that have V and J called. A share of the clones is absent; for the studies checked, an unresolved V gene accounts for under half, and the remainder has no known explanation. The V and J calls and clone size come from that table; D and trimming were worked out from the DNA. Recorded for this sample are tens of thousands of clones; 84% of them occurred a single time. The top ten clones comprise about 10% of the sample.

Beyond this particular receptor, the publication reports: How much clinical and demographic metadata was included differed by source and by participant, and the metadata was provided uncurated.

Whole blood was collected in K2EDTA tubes by collaborating institutions according to the institutions' own protocols. Collaborator samples were shipped for TCRbeta analysis as frozen whole blood, isolated PBMCs, or DNA extracted from either sample type. CDR1 and CDR2, per the germline V gene, are SGHVS and FQNEAQ. V is shortened by 1 base, J by 7 bases, and the region joining them spans 8 bases. The CDR3 spans 13 residues, from the cysteine through the phenylalanine. Here the CDR3 DNA is all that survives: 39 bases in frame from base 1. A word on this clone: Its specific antigen is unknown. No much larger clone exists at a distance of one base, and base qualities are not known.

The source is a man of 80 years or more with active COVID-19. The sequence links TRBV7-8 to TRBJ1-5; perhaps TRBD1 is the D gene, with 5 bases matching. Input material: peripheral blood. The DNA is TGTGCCAGCAGCTTAGAAAGGGGCCAGCCCCAGCATTTT. It is translated as CASSLERGQPQHF.